This T cell receptor beta chain is from a study of CD8+CD57+ T cells in acquired aplastic anemia. Study-level results: In common between the patients and the controls were around 29 CD8+ CDR3 sequences.

In regard to this clonotype: Its antigen is not known.

Genomic DNA constituted the template upon which TCR beta VDJ and CDR3 profiling was performed. Via MiXCR, TCRdb re-called the reads, giving one row per CDR3 protein. Altogether 150,000 or so distinct CDR3 sequences are present, 50% to 75% being singletons, with the ten largest covering over 40%. The receptor was derived from a human donor in good health. The sample consisted of sorted CD4+, CD8+, or CD8+CD57+ T cells (not recorded which) from PBMCs.

For the CDR3, the DNA is TGCAGCACGCGAGGGAGCAAAGAGACCCAGTACTTC. It is translated as CSTRGSKETQYF. The chain uses TRBV29-1 and TRBJ2-5; tentatively, D is TRBD2 (5 bases). The length of the CDR3 is 12 residues. Trimming took off 8 bases at V and 3 bases at J, with 13 bases between the two ends. Germline CDR1 SQVTM, CDR2 ANQGSEA.